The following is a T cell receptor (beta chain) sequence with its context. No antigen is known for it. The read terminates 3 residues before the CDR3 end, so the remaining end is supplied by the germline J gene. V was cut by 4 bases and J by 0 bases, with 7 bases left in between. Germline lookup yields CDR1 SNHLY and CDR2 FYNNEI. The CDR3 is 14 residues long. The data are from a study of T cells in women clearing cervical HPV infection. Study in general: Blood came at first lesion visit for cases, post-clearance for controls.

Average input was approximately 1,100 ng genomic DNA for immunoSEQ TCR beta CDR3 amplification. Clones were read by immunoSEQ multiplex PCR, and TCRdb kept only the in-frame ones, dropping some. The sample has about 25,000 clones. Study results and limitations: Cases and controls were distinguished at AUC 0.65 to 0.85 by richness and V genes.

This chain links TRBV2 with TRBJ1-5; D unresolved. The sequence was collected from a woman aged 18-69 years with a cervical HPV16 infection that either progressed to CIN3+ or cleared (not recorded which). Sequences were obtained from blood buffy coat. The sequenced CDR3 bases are TGTGCCAGCAGTGGCGTTAATAGCAATCAGCCC. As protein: CASSGVNSNQP. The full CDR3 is CASSGVNSNQPQHF.